This is a list of T cell receptor beta chains from one sample in a study of cytomegalovirus exposure and HLA in healthy donors. The assay was immunoSEQ multiplex PCR, and TCRdb's table has in-frame clones only and misses some. This sample has 210,000 or so clones, with about 83% found just once. The specimen was PBMCs. The source is a girl under 18 in good health and CMV-seronegative. CDR3s include the opening cysteine and the closing phenylalanine or tryptophan. The D gene is left open where the match is weak. Expanded clones are given a class, and other clones once, few, many or no size at all.

clone_size | j_call | v_call | d_call | cdr3_aa | cdr3_nt
. | TRBJ2-5 | TRBV30 | TRBD2 | CAWMASGGAGETQYF | TGTGCCTGGATGGCAAGCGGGGGGGCCGGCGAGACCCAGTACTTC
. | TRBJ2-4 | TRBV6-6 | TRBD1 | CASSQGAAKNIQYF | TGTGCCAGCAGTCAGGGGGCAGCGAAAAACATTCAGTACTTC
once | TRBJ2-1 | TRBV2 | . | CASSDPGLRYNEQFF | TGTGCCAGCAGTGACCCGGGACTTAGGTACAATGAGCAGTTCTTC
. | TRBJ1-2 | TRBV6-5 | TRBD1 | CASGTGGADYGYTF | TGTGCCAGCGGAACAGGGGGCGCGGACTATGGCTACACCTTC
. | TRBJ2-3 | TRBV30 | TRBD2 | CAWRWGGVTDTQYF | TGTGCCTGGAGGTGGGGGGGGGTCACAGATACGCAGTATTTT
. | TRBJ2-7 | TRBV2 | TRBD1 | CASRRDRDVIYEQYF | TGTGCCAGCAGAAGGGACAGGGACGTAATCTACGAGCAGTACTTC
. | TRBJ2-7 | TRBV6-6 | TRBD1 | CASSSGTANYEQYF | TGTGCCAGCAGTTCCGGGACAGCAAACTACGAGCAGTACTTC
once | TRBJ2-3 | TRBV15 | . | CATSREKPAGTDTQYF | TGTGCCACCAGCAGAGAAAAACCTGCGGGCACAGATACGCAGTATTTT
. | TRBJ2-7 | TRBV30 | TRBD2 | CAGSGGSTYEQYF | TGTGCCGGAAGCGGCGGGAGTACCTACGAGCAGTACTTC
. | TRBJ2-2 | TRBV7-2 | . | CASSLRLVGPGELFF | TGTGCCAGCAGCCTCCGACTAGTTGGGCCCGGGGAGCTGTTTTTT
. | TRBJ1-1 | TRBV5-4 | . | CASSPEGVRTEAFF | TGTGCCAGCAGCCCCGAGGGGGTGAGAACTGAAGCTTTCTTT
. | TRBJ2-7 | TRBV6-5 | . | CASSYAGGQYF | TGTGCCAGCAGTTACGCGGGTGGGCAGTACTTC
few | TRBJ2-7 | TRBV6-1 | . | CASSERGMGDWGYEQYF | TGTGCCAGCAGTGAACGGGGCATGGGGGACTGGGGTTACGAGCAGTACTTC